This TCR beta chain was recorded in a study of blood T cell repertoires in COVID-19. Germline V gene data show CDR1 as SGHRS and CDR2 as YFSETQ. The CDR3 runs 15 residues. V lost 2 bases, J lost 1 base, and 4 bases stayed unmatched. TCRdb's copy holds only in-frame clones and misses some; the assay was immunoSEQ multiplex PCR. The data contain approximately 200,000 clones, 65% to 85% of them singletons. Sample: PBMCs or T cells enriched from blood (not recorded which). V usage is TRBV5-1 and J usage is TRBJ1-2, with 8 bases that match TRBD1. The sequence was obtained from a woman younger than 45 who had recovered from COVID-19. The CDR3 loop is CASSLPGQDNYGYTF. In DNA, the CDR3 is TGCGCCAGCAGCTTACCGGGACAGGATAACTATGGCTACACCTTC.